This T cell receptor beta chain came from a study of post-analysis software for immune sequencing data. Background on the study: Relapsing-remitting, secondary progressive and progressive-relapsing forms made up the multiple sclerosis disease courses.

Findings and limits, study-wide: By F measure, strong co-clustering occurred among samples prepared in the same batch. Comparison with controls showed significantly lower normalized Chao1 diversity in multiple sclerosis patients. In patients, 4 to 6 TRBV segments were more frequent than in controls, with TRBV5-6, TRBV5-1 and TRBV20-1 among them.

The V end was cut by 1 base, the J end by 2 bases, with 10 bases between. Germline V lookup: CDR1 SGHRS, CDR2 YFSETQ. The CDR3 totals 15 residues. As concerns this clonotype: Its specificity is not known.

Included in the TCR beta cDNA libraries were unique molecular identifiers. Once about 0.85 to 10 million T cells were used, hundreds of thousands of cDNA molecules resulted. MiXCR was run by TCRdb on the PCR reads, yielding one entry per CDR3 protein. The sample lists more than 500,000 distinct CDR3 sequences; around 34% were seen once. The chain carries TRBV5-1 and TRBJ2-1; weak D call: TRBD2 (5 bases). This TCR was sampled from a girl younger than 18 with multiple sclerosis. Sequenced: blood. The CDR3 bases are TGCGCCAGCAGCTTGTACACGGGGACCTACAATGAGCAGTTCTTC. It is translated as CASSLYTGTYNEQFF.